This TCR beta chain comes out of a study of T cell changes during pregnancy in multiple sclerosis (dated by TCRdb to between 2018 and 2020). About the study as a whole: The study examined how the T cell repertoire changed over the course of pregnancy in women with multiple sclerosis.

Concerning this clone: There is no known antigen for this receptor. No much larger clone is present one base from it, and per-base qualities are unavailable.

Receptors were amplified or captured by the immunoSEQ multiplex PCR assay. Held by TCRdb, this immuneACCESS table contains in-frame sequences only and omits some clones. Under half of the omission traces to an unresolved V gene where checked; the cause of the rest is unknown. Across this sample there are approximately 88,000 clones, with 85% to 95% seen only once. Clones ranked in the top ten supply approximately 4.7% of the sample. The input for sequencing was peripheral blood, taken in the first trimester of pregnancy. This sequence was found in a female donor with multiple sclerosis, enrolled in a pregnancy study.

The CDR3 region has the sequence CASSLVAEETQYF. The nucleotide sequence reads as follows: TGTGCCAGCAGCTTGGTTGCGGAAGAGACCCAGTACTTC. Rearrangement joined TRBV5-6 to TRBJ2-5; no D gene call is confident. V is pared back by 0 bases and J by 3 bases, with 6 bases lying between the germline termini. CDR1 is given as SGHDT and CDR2 as YYEEEE, both from the germline V gene. Reading from cysteine to phenylalanine, the CDR3 counts 13 amino acids. Just the 39-base CDR3 DNA is kept, in frame starting at base 1.